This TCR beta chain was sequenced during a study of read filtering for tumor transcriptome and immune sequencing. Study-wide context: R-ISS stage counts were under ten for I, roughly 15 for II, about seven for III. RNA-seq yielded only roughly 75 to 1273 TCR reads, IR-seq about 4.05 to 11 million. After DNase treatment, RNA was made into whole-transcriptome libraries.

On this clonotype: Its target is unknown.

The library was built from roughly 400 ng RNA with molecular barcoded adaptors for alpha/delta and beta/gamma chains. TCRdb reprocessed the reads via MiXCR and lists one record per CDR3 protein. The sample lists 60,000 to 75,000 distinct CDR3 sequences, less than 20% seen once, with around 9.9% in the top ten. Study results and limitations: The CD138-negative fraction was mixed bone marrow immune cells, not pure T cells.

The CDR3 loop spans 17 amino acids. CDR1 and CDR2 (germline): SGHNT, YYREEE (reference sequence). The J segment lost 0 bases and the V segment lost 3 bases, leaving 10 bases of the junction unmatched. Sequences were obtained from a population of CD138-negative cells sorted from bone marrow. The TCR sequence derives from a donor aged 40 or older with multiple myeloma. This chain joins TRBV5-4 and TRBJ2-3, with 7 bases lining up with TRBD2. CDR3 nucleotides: TGTGCCAGCAGCTCTCCTCGGGAGGACGTTAGCACAGATACGCAGTATTTT. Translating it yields CASSSPREDVSTDTQYF.